This is a list of T cell receptor beta chains from one sample in a study of shared clonotypes between healthy human individuals. Assay used: immunoSEQ multiplex PCR; TCRdb lists only in-frame clones, some missing. The data contain about 2 million clones, 95% of them singletons. The specimen was naive CD4+ T cells sorted from blood. All receptors come from a man aged 18 to 29 in good health. Each CDR3 is given with its conserved first and last residue. Fields, in order: D gene, clone size, V gene, CDR3 length, J gene, CDR3 DNA, CDR3 protein. A D gene is named only where the DNA matches it firmly. Size values are once, few and many counts, or a class for expanded clones, and some rows have none.

TRBD1	NA	TRBV18	14	TRBJ1-5	TGTGCCAGCTCACCGGACAGGCAAAATCAGCCCCAGCATTTT	CASSPDRQNQPQHF
NA	NA	TRBV11-2	12	TRBJ1-4	TGTGCCAGCAGCCAAGACGCGAAACGGGTGTTTTTT	CASSQDAKRVFF
TRBD1	NA	TRBV28	18	TRBJ1-2	TGTGCCAGCAGCCGCCGGACAGGGGCGCTAAACTTAATGAATGGCTACACCTTC	CASSRRTGALNLMNGYTF
NA	NA	TRBV28	13	TRBJ1-1	TGTGCCAGCATAGCAAGAGAGAACACTGAAGCTTTCTTT	CASIARENTEAFF
NA	NA	TRBV5-1	14	TRBJ2-3	TGCGCCAGCAGCTCGCCCCCTAGGACAGATACGCAGTATTTT	CASSSPPRTDTQYF
NA	NA	TRBV10-3	14	TRBJ2-7	TGTGCCATCACCTTACTAGGGGATTATTACGAGCAGTACTTC	CAITLLGDYYEQYF
NA	NA	TRBV10-3	15	TRBJ1-5	TGTGCCATCAGTGAGGGGGTAAACGGCAATCAGCCCCAGCATTTT	CAISEGVNGNQPQHF
NA	NA	TRBV7-8	14	TRBJ2-7	TGTGCCAGCAGCTTAGACCGGAGCTCCTACGAGCAGTACTTC	CASSLDRSSYEQYF
TRBD1	once	TRBV4-3	15	TRBJ1-2	TGCGCCAGCAGCCAAGGGACAGGGGTGGACTATGGCTACACCTTC	CASSQGTGVDYGYTF
NA	NA	TRBV27	13	TRBJ1-5	TGTGCCAGCAGTTTAGTACATAATCAGCCCCAGCATTTT	CASSLVHNQPQHF
NA	NA	TRBV6-1	14	TRBJ1-1	TGTGCCAGCAACCGACCGATCATGAACACTGAAGCTTTCTTT	CASNRPIMNTEAFF
NA	NA	TRBV11-2	15	TRBJ2-2	TGTGCAGTCGGGGCCATAAACCGAAGAACCGGGGAGCTGTTTTTT	CAVGAINRRTGELFF
NA	NA	TRBV11-2	14	TRBJ1-1	TGTGCCAGCAGCTTATCCCGGACAGCGGGGGAAGCTTTCTTT	CASSLSRTAGEAFF
TRBD1	once	TRBV12-5	17	TRBJ1-3	TGTGCTAGTGGCCAATCCGCCGGGACAGGGAAAGGAAACACCATATATTTT	CASGQSAGTGKGNTIYF
TRBD2	NA	TRBV27	18	TRBJ2-7	TGTGCCAGCAGTTTCCTTAAGCAGCGGGGGGCCAACTCCTACGAGCAGTACTTC	CASSFLKQRGANSYEQYF
NA	NA	TRBV4-3	17	TRBJ1-6	TGCGCCAGCAGCCAAGACACCGACAGGCTCATTCCCTCACCCCTCCACTTT	CASSQDTDRLIPSPLHF
TRBD1	once	TRBV7-2	15	TRBJ1-1	TGTGCCAGCAGCTCGACAGGGACGGTTGCCACTGAAGCTTTCTTT	CASSSTGTVATEAFF
NA	NA	TRBV4-1	16	TRBJ2-4	TGCGCCAGCAGCCCTCACAAGTGGGCAGACCAAAACATTCAGTACTTC	CASSPHKWADQNIQYF
NA	NA	TRBV19	15	TRBJ1-5	TGTGCCAGTAGTGGGGACTGGAACGCAAATCAGCCCCAGCATTTT	CASSGDWNANQPQHF
NA	NA	TRBV30	12	TRBJ2-6	TGTGCCTGGAGTGTAGGGGCCAACGTCCTGACTTTC	CAWSVGANVLTF
NA	NA	TRBV7-9	14	TRBJ1-3	TGTGCCAGCAGCGCCGGGACGACTGGAAACACCATATATTTT	CASSAGTTGNTIYF
NA	few	TRBV18	14	TRBJ1-5	TGTGCCAGCTCCCGCGGAGAGGGCAATCAGCCCCAGCATTTT	CASSRGEGNQPQHF
NA	NA	TRBV20-1	11	TRBJ2-7	TGCAGTGCAGGCCGGGACTACGAGCAGTACTTC	CSAGRDYEQYF
NA	NA	TRBV28	17	TRBJ2-7	TGTGCCAGCAGTTCCTACCTTTCTGAATGGGGGGCAAACGAGCAGTACTTC	CASSSYLSEWGANEQYF
NA	once	TRBV11-3	13	TRBJ1-3	TGTGCCAGCAGCCCGGGACCCGGGAACACCATATATTTT	CASSPGPGNTIYF
TRBD1	NA	TRBV5-6	17	TRBJ2-1	TGTGCCAGCAGCCCCGAAGACAGGGCCCTCAAAAGGAATGAGCAGTTCTTC	CASSPEDRALKRNEQFF
NA	NA	TRBV7-9	15	TRBJ2-7	TGTGCCAGCAGCTTTAGCAGGACAGCATCCTACGAGCAGTACTTC	CASSFSRTASYEQYF
NA	NA	TRBV6-5	15	TRBJ2-7	TGTGCCAGCAGTCCCCCGGGCAGGGGAGGCTACGAGCAGTACTTC	CASSPPGRGGYEQYF
TRBD2	NA	TRBV19	13	TRBJ2-7	TGTGCCAGTCGAGGCGGACTAGCCGTCCGAAAGTACTTC	CASRGGLAVRKYF
TRBD1	NA	TRBV11-2	15	TRBJ1-5	TGTGCCAGCAGCTGGGGGACAGGGGCAGGTCAGCCCCAGCATTTT	CASSWGTGAGQPQHF
TRBD1	once	TRBV5-6	15	TRBJ1-3	TGTGCCAGCAGCATAGGGACAGGTGCTGGAAACACCATATATTTT	CASSIGTGAGNTIYF
TRBD1	NA	TRBV30	13	TRBJ1-1	TGTGCCTGGAGTGTTACAGGGGACGCTGAAGCTTTCTTT	CAWSVTGDAEAFF
NA	once	TRBV10-2	14	TRBJ1-1	TGCGCCAGCAGTGAAGGTTCAGGCCCACCTGAAGCTTTCTTT	CASSEGSGPPEAFF
TRBD1	NA	TRBV10-3	13	TRBJ1-4	TGTGCCACGACCCCGGGACAGAATGAAAAACTGTTTTTT	CATTPGQNEKLFF
NA	NA	TRBV21-1	20	TRBJ1-6	TGTGCCAGCAGCAACTGGACAGGGGGTTTCGCTAGGTCCTATAATTCACCCCTCCACTTT	CASSNWTGGFARSYNSPLHF
NA	NA	TRBV25-1	15	TRBJ1-4	TGTGCCAGCAGTGATACGAGGGGACGCGTAGAAAAACTGTTTTTT	CASSDTRGRVEKLFF
TRBD2	once	TRBV5-1	18	TRBJ2-1	TGCGCCAGCAGCTTGGGGAGGACTAGCGGGGGATCCTACAATGAGCAGTTCTTC	CASSLGRTSGGSYNEQFF
NA	NA	TRBV15	14	TRBJ1-4	TGTGCCACCAGCAGAGAACCCGGGAATGAAAAACTGTTTTTT	CATSREPGNEKLFF
TRBD1	NA	TRBV7-2	14	TRBJ1-4	TGTGCCAGCAGCCTCGGACAGGGGAACGAAAAACTGTTTTTT	CASSLGQGNEKLFF
TRBD1	NA	TRBV10-3	17	TRBJ2-7	TGTGCCATCAGTGAACCCGGACAGGTTCAACTCTCCTACGAGCAGTACTTC	CAISEPGQVQLSYEQYF
NA	NA	TRBV6-6	15	TRBJ1-3	TGTGCCAGCAGTTATCTTAGTACCTCTGGAAACACCATATATTTT	CASSYLSTSGNTIYF
NA	NA	TRBV10-3	17	TRBJ2-1	TGTGCCATCAGTGAGTCGACTCTTAACGGCGCCTACAATGAGCAGTTCTTC	CAISESTLNGAYNEQFF